This TCR beta chain was recovered during a study of T cell changes during pregnancy in multiple sclerosis. The repertoire was sequenced with immunoSEQ multiplex PCR; TCRdb's copy has only in-frame clones and lacks some. This table has about 40,000 clones, 91% appearing once. The CDR3 loop spans 15 amino acids. Trimming pared 3 bases from V and 2 bases from J, leaving 8 bases between. Germline CDR1 LNHDA, CDR2 SQIVND (reference sequence). The chain couples TRBV19 to TRBJ2-6; D unclear. The specimen was CD4+ T cells from peripheral blood mononuclear cells, collected in the third trimester of pregnancy. This TCR derives from a female donor in good health, enrolled as a control in a pregnancy study. The CDR3 DNA reads TGTGCCAGTAGTATCTACCGCGCTGGGGCCAACGTCCTGACTTTC. Encoded protein: CASSIYRAGANVLTF. Together with reference TRBV19 and TRBJ2-6, the CDR3 gives the full variable domain: DGGITQSPKYLFRKEGQNVTLSCEQNLNHDAMYWYRQDPGQGLRLIYYSQIVNDFQKGDIAEGYSVSREKKESFPLTVTSAQKNPTAFYLCASSIYRAGANVLTFGAGSRLTVL.